This note documents a single T cell receptor beta chain sequence. Germline V gene data show CDR1 as SGDLS and CDR2 as YYNGEE. With 4 bases clipped from V and 1 base from J, the junction kept 7 bases outside the gene matches. This CDR3 comprises 15 residues. This sample stems from a study of blood T cell repertoires in COVID-19. Produced via immunoSEQ multiplex PCR; TCRdb's table is partial and in-frame only. The sample carries about 250,000 clones, roughly 85% recorded once. This receptor was obtained from a woman in her forties or fifties with acute COVID-19. Sequences were obtained from PBMCs or T cells enriched from blood (not recorded which). The chain joins TRBV9 to TRBJ1-1, with 7 bases fitting TRBD1. CDR3 bases: TGTGCCAGCAGCCCCCGGACAGGAAGGAACACTGAAGCTTTCTTT. Its protein is CASSPRTGRNTEAFF.